This passage covers 32 T cell receptor beta chains from one sample sequenced in a study of identical twins. MiXCR was run by TCRdb on the 5' RACE reads, yielding one entry per CDR3 protein. The sample lists around 230,000 distinct CDR3 sequences; over 5.5% were seen once. Separately, the same data were catalogued under a study of T cells expressing NK-cell markers.

The sample consisted of CD8+ T cells sorted from blood. The source of these receptors is a woman between 18 and 30 years old in good health.

The chain joins TRBV24-1 to TRBJ2-3, with D possibly being TRBD2 (6 bases). This CDR3 comprises 13 residues. V was cut by 4 bases and J by 6 bases, with 10 bases left in between. Germline V CDR1 and CDR2: KGHDR, SFDVKD. In DNA, the CDR3 is TGTGCCACCAGTGAGCCCGGGAGCGATACGCAGTATTTT. Protein product: CATSEPGSDTQYF.

This clonotype was seen more than once but under ten times. V and J are TRBV27 and TRBJ2-7, with 9 bases matching TRBD2. There are 16 residues in the CDR3. The J segment lost 2 bases and the V segment lost 4 bases, leaving 9 bases of the junction unmatched. Germline V gives CDR1 MNHEY, CDR2 SMNVEV (reference sequence). CDR3 residues: CASSYAASGAAYEQYF. The CDR3 DNA reads as TGTGCCAGCAGTTACGCCGCTAGCGGGGCTGCCTACGAGCAGTACTTC.

The rearrangement joins TRBV6-1 to TRBJ2-7; D not resolved. Trimming removed 1 base at V and 4 bases at J, with 14 bases between. The CDR3 contains 15 residues. CDR1 is MNHNS, CDR2 SASEGT, per germline. The DNA for the CDR3 is TGTGCCAGCAGTGAAGTGGGAAGGTTCGCGTACGAGCAGTACTTC. This gives the protein CASSEVGRFAYEQYF.

This clonotype occurred a few times. The V and J genes are TRBV6-5 and TRBJ2-3, with D tentatively TRBD1 (6 bases). The germline V gene has CDR1 MNHEY and CDR2 SVGAGI. V was trimmed by 0 bases and J by 6 bases, leaving 16 bases between them. This CDR3 comprises 16 residues. CDR3 coding DNA: TGTGCCAGCAGTTACTCGGACAGTCCAAGGGGGGATACGCAGTATTTT. This encodes CASSYSDSPRGDTQYF.

The genes are TRBV6-1 and TRBJ2-7; no firm D call. Germline CDR1 and CDR2: MNHNS and SASEGT. V shed 3 bases and J shed 4 bases, with 10 bases lying between them. The CDR3 extends over 13 amino acids. CDR3 sequence: CASSEARLYEQYF. The CDR3 DNA is TGTGCCAGCAGTGAGGCCAGGTTGTACGAGCAGTACTTC.

The chain employs TRBV9 and TRBJ2-7, with no clear D. This CDR3 is built from 15 residues. Trimming took off 0 bases at V and 6 bases at J, with 16 bases between the two ends. Germline CDR1 is SGDLS and CDR2 is YYNGEE. The CDR3 reads CASSVEGDFPSEQYF. CDR3 DNA sequence: TGTGCCAGCAGCGTAGAGGGTGATTTTCCCTCCGAGCAGTACTTC.

This clonotype was seen many times. The chain employs TRBV7-6 and TRBJ1-5; D is undetermined. Germline V gives CDR1 SGHVS, CDR2 FNYEAQ. The V and J ends lost 1 base and 7 bases respectively, with 8 bases between them. The length of the CDR3 is 13 residues. The CDR3 DNA reads as TGTGCCAGCAGCTTAGGACGGGGACAGCCCCAGCATTTT. Translating it yields CASSLGRGQPQHF.

The V gene is TRBV27, the J gene TRBJ2-1; maybe TRBD1 (6 bases). V lost 6 bases to trimming and J lost 0 bases, with 12 bases between them. Per the germline V gene, CDR1 is MNHEY and CDR2 is SMNVEV (reference sequence). The CDR3 runs to 15 residues. The CDR3 protein is CASSMGTSSYNEQFF. The CDR3 DNA reads TGTGCCAGCAGCATGGGGACATCCTCCTACAATGAGCAGTTCTTC.

The gene calls are TRBV5-1 and TRBJ2-5; tentative D call: TRBD2 (6 bases). Looked up from germline, CDR1 is SGHRS and CDR2 is YFSETQ. V lost 0 bases to trimming and J lost 2 bases, with 17 bases between them. The CDR3 consists of 17 residues. CDR3 in DNA: TGCGCCAGCAGCTTGGGGGATGGCGGAGGGGATCAAGAGACCCAGTACTTC. Translated, it gives CASSLGDGGGDQETQYF.

In its sample, this clonotype was seen a few times. The genes are TRBV5-6 and TRBJ2-2; D is undetermined. Trimming shortened V by 1 base and J by 2 bases, and 6 bases separated the two germline ends. CDR3 length: 14 residues. Germline values: CDR1 SGHDT, CDR2 YYEEEE. The CDR3 nucleotides are TGTGCCAGCAGCTTGTACAGTAACACCGGGGAGCTGTTTTTT. Its protein product is CASSLYSNTGELFF.

The table lists this clonotype with many counts. The rearrangement uses TRBV5-1 and TRBJ2-1, with a possible D match to TRBD2 (5 bases). Germline loops: CDR1 SGHRS, CDR2 YFSETQ. The V end was cut by 4 bases, the J end by 1 base, with 9 bases between. This CDR3 comprises 14 residues. CDR3: CASSASGSYNEQFF. The CDR3 DNA reads as TGCGCCAGCAGCGCTTCGGGGTCCTACAATGAGCAGTTCTTC.

V and J are TRBV12-3 or TRBV12-4 and TRBJ2-3; a possible D gene is TRBD2 (5 bases). The CDR3 runs to 17 residues. Written as DNA, the CDR3 is TGTACCTGCATGGGCAGCCTTGCTTTAGGACTCACAGATACGCAGTATTTT. This codes for CTCMGSLALGLTDTQYF.

This clonotype was counted at least ten times. This chain connects TRBV20-1 to TRBJ2-5, with 10 bases fitting TRBD2. Trimming took 1 base from V and 4 from J; bases not matched to a gene: 6. The germline V gene has CDR1 DFQATT and CDR2 SNEGSKA (reference sequence). The CDR3 is made up of 15 amino acids. Written as DNA, the CDR3 is TGCAGTGCTAGAGCGTCGAGCGGGAGGGGAGAGACCCAGTACTTC. Protein product: CSARASSGRGETQYF.

This clonotype was seen ten or more times. The chain joins TRBV29-1 to TRBJ2-1, with TRBD2 matching over 7 bases. This CDR3 has 14 amino acids. Trimming cost V 3 bases and J 6 bases; bases outside gene matches: 8. Per the germline V gene, CDR1 is SQVTM and CDR2 is ANQGSEA. CDR3 DNA: TGCAGCGTTGACGGCGGGAGAAGTAGCAATGAGCAGTTCTTC. Protein: CSVDGGRSSNEQFF.

The CDR3 DNA follows: TGTGCCAGCAAACCGGGACTACCTGGCGACGAGCAGTACTTC. Translation: CASKPGLPGDEQYF. The V gene is TRBV12-3 or TRBV12-4, the J gene TRBJ2-7; 7 nucleotides agree with TRBD2. Losses at the gene ends were 7 bases for V and 5 bases for J; bases not matched to a gene: 11. The CDR3 totals 14 residues.

This clonotype was observed a few times. The CDR3 sequence is CASSMGQGGQETQYF. The CDR3 DNA follows: TGTGCCAGCAGCATGGGACAGGGAGGGCAAGAGACCCAGTACTTC. The chain combines TRBV5-4 with TRBJ2-5; 9 bases are shared with TRBD1. Trimming at V came to 4 bases and at J to 2 bases, leaving 6 bases not matched to a gene. The CDR3 has 15 residues. Germline V gene lookup returns CDR1 SGHNT and CDR2 YYREEE (reference sequence).

This clonotype has more than one count but fewer than ten. The chain links TRBV7-9 to TRBJ2-2; 8 nucleotides match TRBD2. V dropped 5 bases and J dropped 5; count of bases not matched to a gene: 7. The CDR3 has 15 amino acids. CDR1 is SEHNR and CDR2 is FQNEAQ in the germline V gene (reference sequence). This CDR3 reads CASSQTSVSTGELFF. The CDR3 DNA is TGTGCCAGCAGCCAGACTAGCGTGTCGACCGGGGAGCTGTTTTTT.

This clonotype occurred a few times. The chain recombines TRBV9 with TRBJ1-4, with D possibly TRBD1 on 6 matching bases. V lost 7 bases, J lost 8 bases, and 12 bases lay in between. This CDR3 spans 12 amino acids. Germline V gives CDR1 SGDLS, CDR2 YYNGEE. DNA for the CDR3: TGTGCCAGCGGGGGGGGCCGCGAAAAACTGTTTTTT. Translating gives CASGGGREKLFF.

This clonotype was observed a handful of times. The chain is built from TRBV12-3 or TRBV12-4 and TRBJ2-2; possible D gene TRBD1, 5 bases. CDR3 length: 19 amino acids. Trimming left V 3 bases short and J 2 bases short, with 22 bases between. DNA for the CDR3: TGTGCCAGCAGTTTGAGTGACAGAATAATAATTGGTAACACCGGGGAGCTGTTTTTT. Encoded protein: CASSLSDRIIIGNTGELFF.

This clonotype was found many times. This chain joins TRBV7-9 and TRBJ2-5; D unclear. The V end lost 1 base, the J end lost 0 bases, and 9 bases lay between the germline ends. This CDR3 region has 15 residues. CDR1 SEHNR and CDR2 FQNEAQ come from the germline V gene (reference sequence). CDR3: CASSLDETHQETQYF. The CDR3 DNA reads TGTGCCAGCAGCTTAGACGAGACACACCAAGAGACCCAGTACTTC.

This clonotype was detected only a few times. The chain links TRBV19 to TRBJ2-1, with D perhaps TRBD1 or TRBD2 (6 bases each). Germline CDR1 and CDR2: LNHDA and SQIVND (reference sequence). Deletions cut 3 bases from V and 5 bases from J, with 14 bases between. The CDR3 covers 15 residues. Here the CDR3 reads CASSMTAGGHNEQFF. The CDR3 region has the DNA TGTGCCAGTAGTATGACGGCCGGGGGCCACAATGAGCAGTTCTTC.

The chain combines TRBV6-2 or TRBV6-3 with TRBJ2-3; D unresolved. CDR3 size: 14 residues. Trimming pared 4 bases from V and 6 bases from J, leaving 14 bases between. Germline assignment: CDR1 MNHEY and CDR2 SVGEGT. The chain's CDR3 is CASSLVLSRDTQYF. The CDR3 DNA reads as TGTGCCAGCAGTTTGGTCCTATCACGGGATACGCAGTATTTT.

J is TRBJ2-1 and V is TRBV13; D perhaps matches TRBD2 (6 bases). CDR1 and CDR2 from the germline V gene are PRHDT and FYEKMQ (reference sequence). Trimming cost V 5 bases and J 9 bases, with 14 bases left between them. The CDR3 is 13 amino acids. The CDR3 DNA sequence: TGTGCCAGCAGCACAACTAGCTTGCGTGAGCAGTTCTTC. This codes for CASSTTSLREQFF. Supplemented by reference TRBV13 and TRBJ2-1, the full variable domain reads AAGVIQSPRHLIKEKRETATLKCYPIPRHDTVYWYQQGPGQDPQFLISFYEKMQSDKGSIPDRFSAQQFSDYHSELNMSSLELGDSALYFCASSTTSLREQFFGPGTRLTVL.

This clonotype has a count of ten or more. The gene calls are TRBV11-2 and TRBJ2-1; 7 nucleotides line up with TRBD2. This CDR3 has 15 residues. The junction had 8 bases not matched to a gene; V was cut back by 2 bases and J by 7 bases. Germline-derived CDR1 and CDR2 are SGHAT and FQNNGV. This CDR3 is CASSLYVSGRNEQFF. As DNA, the CDR3 is TGTGCCAGCAGCTTATATGTTAGCGGGCGAAATGAGCAGTTCTTC.

The genes are TRBV27 and TRBJ1-1; possibly TRBD1 for D (6 bases). The CDR3 spans 13 residues. Germline loops: CDR1 MNHEY, CDR2 SMNVEV (reference sequence). Trimming cost V 4 bases and J 1 base, with 7 bases left between them. CDR3 sequence (DNA): TGTGCCAGCAGTTCGGGGGCGAACACTGAAGCTTTCTTT. Encoded protein: CASSSGANTEAFF.

This clonotype showed up just a few times. The genes are TRBV19 and TRBJ2-1; the D is unclear. V lost 7 bases and J 4 bases, leaving 14 bases between the germline ends. The CDR3 totals 14 residues. Germline CDR1 and CDR2: LNHDA and SQIVND (reference sequence). The CDR3 DNA sequence: TGTGCCAGTAATTCCGTCGGGCGATACAATGAGCAGTTCTTC. Amino acids: CASNSVGRYNEQFF.

The chain employs TRBV13 and TRBJ2-3; D perhaps matches TRBD1 (5 bases). V lost 3 bases and J 5 bases, leaving 6 bases between the germline ends. This CDR3 region has 12 residues. Germline CDR1 is PRHDT and CDR2 is FYEKMQ (reference sequence). The CDR3 DNA reads TGTGCCAGCAGCTTCAGGGTAGATACGCAGTATTTT. Encoded protein: CASSFRVDTQYF. The full variable domain, rest sourced from reference TRBV13 and TRBJ2-3, is AAGVIQSPRHLIKEKRETATLKCYPIPRHDTVYWYQQGPGQDPQFLISFYEKMQSDKGSIPDRFSAQQFSDYHSELNMSSLELGDSALYFCASSFRVDTQYFGPGTRLTVL.

Many counts were recorded for this clonotype. The genes are TRBV11-3 and TRBJ1-1; TRBD1 is a possible D gene (5 bases). CDR3 length: 14 amino acids. Trimming stripped 2 bases from V and 4 bases from J, with 11 bases between. Germline V gene sequence: CDR1 SGHNT, CDR2 YENEEA. CDR3 protein: CASSLWRGGTEAFF. The DNA for the CDR3 is TGTGCCAGCAGCTTATGGCGGGGGGGCACTGAAGCTTTCTTT.

Many counts were recorded for this clonotype. One end of the junction varies from germline; a read error may be responsible. The chain has TRBV5-1 and TRBJ1-1; a possible D gene is TRBD1 (6 bases). Germline CDR1 SGHRS, CDR2 YFSETQ. The CDR3 consists of 12 residues. The chain's CDR3 is CASSLDSTEAFF. CDR3 bases: TGTGCCAGCAGCCTGGACAGTACTGAAGCTTTCTTT. Full variable domain (outside the CDR3, taken from reference TRBV5-1 and TRBJ1-1): KAGVTQTPRYLIKTRGQQVTLSCSPISGHRSVSWYQQTPGQGLQFLFEYFSETQRNKGNFPGRFSGRQFSNSRSEMNVSTLELGDSALYLCASSLDSTEAFFGQGTRLTVV.

This chain joins TRBV15 and TRBJ2-7; D unresolved. Germline CDR1 reads LNHNV; CDR2 reads YYDKDF (reference sequence). This CDR3 comprises 12 residues. Trimming removed 0 bases from V and 5 bases from J, with 5 bases in between. The CDR3, as DNA: TGTGCCACCAGCAGAGACAGTCACGAGCAGTACTTC. Protein: CATSRDSHEQYF.

This clonotype showed up just a few times. The chain links TRBV5-1 to TRBJ2-5; maybe TRBD2 (7 bases). The CDR3 length is 16 residues. CDR1 SGHRS and CDR2 YFSETQ come from the germline V gene. V was shortened by 4 bases and J by 0 bases, with 16 bases between the two germline ends. The CDR3 sequence is CASSPRRGPNQETQYF. The CDR3 DNA follows: TGCGCCAGCAGCCCTAGGCGGGGGCCGAACCAAGAGACCCAGTACTTC.

The V gene is TRBV14, the J gene TRBJ2-3, with a tentative D call TRBD2 (5 bases). V was pared by 3 bases and J by 12 bases, with 13 bases between. CDR1 is SGHDN and CDR2 is FVKESK in the germline V gene. CDR3 length: 12 amino acids. The CDR3 DNA is TGTGCCAGCAGCCATTTTGCGGAGGTTCAGTATTTT. Translation: CASSHFAEVQYF.